These 17 T cell receptor beta chains came from one sample sequenced in a study of blood T cells in healthy people across ages. Together with a sample-barcoded 5' primer, a J-beta primer mix was included in a second PCR lasting about 6 to 11 cycles. TCRdb itself ran the 5' RACE reads through MiXCR, one entry per CDR3 protein. The table records about 780,000 distinct CDR3 sequences, approximately 24% of them present only once. This sample was also put to use in a study of T cells of mothers and their children.

What was sequenced was blood. The receptors come from a boy aged 5-17 years in good health.

This rearrangement joins TRBV7-2 to TRBJ2-1; perhaps TRBD2 as D (7 bases). Germline-derived CDR1 and CDR2 are SGHTA and FQGNSA. The CDR3 length is 16 residues. The V end lost 1 base, the J end lost 4 bases, and 14 bases lay between the germline ends. CDR3 sequence: CASSLGGGRDYNEQFF. CDR3 DNA sequence: TGTGCCAGCAGCTTAGGAGGGGGGAGGGATTACAATGAGCAGTTCTTC.

The rearrangement uses TRBV4-2 and TRBJ2-3; TRBD2 aligns across 7 bases. CDR1 is LGHNA and CDR2 is YNFKEQ in the germline V gene. Trimming removed 4 bases from V and 3 bases from J; junction bases left unmatched: 4. The CDR3 loop spans 14 amino acids. The DNA of the CDR3 is TGTGCCAGCAGCCTGGGGAGGGATACAGATACGCAGTATTTT. As protein: CASSLGRDTDTQYF.

The rearrangement joins TRBV2 to TRBJ2-5; no definite D call. Germline V lookup: CDR1 SNHLY, CDR2 FYNNEI. The CDR3 sequence is 13 residues long. Trimming left V 2 bases short and J 5 bases short, with 9 bases between. CDR3 nucleotides: TGTGCCAGCAGTGAACTATTACGGGAGACCCAGTACTTC. Its protein product is CASSELLRETQYF.

The CDR3 here is CASSSQGRYQPQHF. CDR3 DNA sequence: TGTGCCAGCAGTAGCCAGGGAAGGTATCAGCCCCAGCATTTT. The chain employs TRBV6-2 or TRBV6-3 and TRBJ1-5, with D possibly being TRBD1 (5 bases). V lost 5 bases and J 5 bases, leaving 13 bases between the germline ends. This CDR3 is 14 amino acids long. CDR1 MNHEY and CDR2 SVGEGT come from the germline V gene.

The chain carries TRBV14 and TRBJ2-1; 12 bases match TRBD2. This CDR3 contains 18 residues. Trimming removed 3 bases from V and 5 bases from J; junction bases left unmatched: 11. Germline CDR1 reads SGHDN; CDR2 reads FVKESK. CDR3 region: CASSHEPPGLAGDNEQFF. CDR3 bases: TGTGCCAGCAGCCATGAACCTCCGGGACTAGCGGGCGACAATGAGCAGTTCTTC.

The rearrangement joins TRBV12-3 or TRBV12-4 to TRBJ1-1, with unresolved D. Between the trimmed V and J ends, which lost 5 bases and 8 bases, there was a span of 12 bases. This CDR3 spans 12 amino acids. In DNA, the CDR3 is TGTGCCAGCAGTGTCCCACGAGGAGAAGCTTTCTTT. It codes for CASSVPRGEAFF.

The chain carries TRBV6-1 and TRBJ2-1; no clear D. Germline values: CDR1 MNHNS, CDR2 SASEGT. Deletions cut 4 bases from V and 7 bases from J, with 17 bases between. The CDR3 extends over 15 amino acids. The CDR3 loop reads CASSGRAPRTNEQFF. For the CDR3, the DNA is TGTGCCAGCAGTGGACGCGCCCCACGAACAAATGAGCAGTTCTTC.

This chain connects TRBV2 to TRBJ2-7, with 8 positions matching TRBD1. Per germline, CDR1 SNHLY and CDR2 FYNNEI. The V gene end was trimmed by 11 bases and the J gene end by 2 bases; junction bases not matched to a gene: 5. This CDR3 has 12 residues. CDR3 amino acids: CAGLTGAYEQYF. CDR3 bases: TGTGCCGGATTGACAGGGGCCTACGAGCAGTACTTC. Based on the CDR3 plus reference TRBV2 and TRBJ2-7, the full variable domain is EPEVTQTPSHQVTQMGQEVILRCVPISNHLYFYWYRQILGQKVEFLVSFYNNEISEKSEIFDDQFSVERPDGSNFTLKIRSTKLEDSAMYFCAGLTGAYEQYFGPGTRLTVT.

The sample holds a few counts of this clonotype. The V and J genes are TRBV6-5 and TRBJ2-2, with D possibly called TRBD1 or TRBD2 (7 bases each). This CDR3 region has 11 residues. Germline CDR1 MNHEY, CDR2 SVGAGI. Trimming stripped 9 bases from V and 13 bases from J, with 15 bases between. CDR3 loop: CASSGGGGLFF. In DNA, the CDR3 is TGTGCCAGTTCAGGGGGGGGCGGGCTGTTTTTT.

The rearrangement uses TRBV7-9 and TRBJ1-4, with unresolved D. This CDR3 has 14 amino acids. Trimming removed 5 bases from V and 4 bases from J, with 11 bases in between. In germline, CDR1 is SEHNR, CDR2 FQNEAQ (reference sequence). The CDR3 spells CASSPTVLNEKLFF. The CDR3 region has the DNA TGTGCCAGCAGCCCGACGGTTCTTAATGAAAAACTGTTTTTT. Combining the CDR3 with reference TRBV7-9 and TRBJ1-4 gives the whole variable domain DTGVSQNPRHKITKRGQNVTFRCDPISEHNRLYWYRQTLGQGPEFLTYFQNEAQLEKSRLLSDRFSAERPKGSFSTLEIQRTEQGDSAMYLCASSPTVLNEKLFFGSGTQLSVL.

In this sample, this clonotype turned up a few times. V and J are TRBV5-6 and TRBJ2-7, with D unresolved. The germline CDR1 and CDR2 sequences are SGHDT and YYEEEE. Trimming cost V 4 bases and J 4 bases, with 21 bases left between them. CDR3 length: 16 amino acids. CDR3 coding DNA: TGTGCCAGCAGCAACCTGATTCGGAGCAGTACATACGAGCAGTACTTC. This gives the protein CASSNLIRSSTYEQYF.

CDR3 residues: CASSFGLGNTEAFF. Written as DNA, the CDR3 is TGTGCCAGCTCATTCGGGTTGGGGAACACTGAAGCTTTCTTT. The chain links TRBV2 to TRBJ1-1; unclear D gene. V dropped 8 bases and J dropped 1 base, with 14 bases sitting between them. Per germline, CDR1 SNHLY and CDR2 FYNNEI. The CDR3 contains 14 residues. Supplemented by reference TRBV2 and TRBJ1-1, the full variable domain reads EPEVTQTPSHQVTQMGQEVILRCVPISNHLYFYWYRQILGQKVEFLVSFYNNEISEKSEIFDDQFSVERPDGSNFTLKIRSTKLEDSAMYFCASSFGLGNTEAFFGQGTRLTVV.

This clonotype was recorded many times. The chain couples TRBV18 to TRBJ2-7; tentatively, D is TRBD2 (7 bases). The germline gives CDR1 KGHSH, CDR2 LQKENI. V was clipped by 3 bases and J by 2 bases, with 11 bases between them. The CDR3 loop spans 14 amino acids. The CDR3: CASSPGGGAYEQYF. In DNA, the CDR3 is TGTGCCAGCTCACCTGGAGGGGGGGCCTACGAGCAGTACTTC.

V and J are TRBV12-3 or TRBV12-4 and TRBJ2-2; D might be TRBD2 (5 bases). Trimming stripped 7 bases from V and 0 bases from J, with 12 bases between. The CDR3 consists of 15 residues. The CDR3 here is CASNEGHPNTGELFF. DNA for the CDR3: TGTGCCAGCAACGAGGGCCACCCGAACACCGGGGAGCTGTTTTTT.

This chain links TRBV5-1 with TRBJ2-1; 8 nucleotides match TRBD2. From germline, CDR1 is SGHRS and CDR2 YFSETQ. CDR3 length: 15 residues. With 2 bases clipped from V and 0 bases from J, the junction kept 1 base outside the gene matches. The DNA for the CDR3 is TGCGCCAGCAGCTTCGGGGGGGCCTCCTACAATGAGCAGTTCTTC. This translates into CASSFGGASYNEQFF.

J is TRBJ1-1 and V is TRBV4-1; no clear D. Germline CDR1 MGHRA, CDR2 YSYEKL. The germline V and J ends were trimmed by 0 bases and 3 bases, with 11 bases remaining between them. The CDR3 length is 15 residues. The CDR3 bases are TGCGCCAGCAGCCAAGATGGCCGGGTTTACACTGAAGCTTTCTTT. The encoded protein is CASSQDGRVYTEAFF.

This clonotype was counted a few times. The rearrangement uses TRBV29-1 and TRBJ1-1; 9 nucleotides match TRBD1. Germline values: CDR1 SQVTM, CDR2 ANQGSEA. This CDR3 is 15 amino acids long. The ends lost 2 bases at V and 4 bases at J; junction bases unmatched: 8. This CDR3 is CSVELENRGPTEAFF. The DNA of the CDR3 is TGCAGCGTTGAATTAGAGAACAGGGGGCCCACTGAAGCTTTCTTT.